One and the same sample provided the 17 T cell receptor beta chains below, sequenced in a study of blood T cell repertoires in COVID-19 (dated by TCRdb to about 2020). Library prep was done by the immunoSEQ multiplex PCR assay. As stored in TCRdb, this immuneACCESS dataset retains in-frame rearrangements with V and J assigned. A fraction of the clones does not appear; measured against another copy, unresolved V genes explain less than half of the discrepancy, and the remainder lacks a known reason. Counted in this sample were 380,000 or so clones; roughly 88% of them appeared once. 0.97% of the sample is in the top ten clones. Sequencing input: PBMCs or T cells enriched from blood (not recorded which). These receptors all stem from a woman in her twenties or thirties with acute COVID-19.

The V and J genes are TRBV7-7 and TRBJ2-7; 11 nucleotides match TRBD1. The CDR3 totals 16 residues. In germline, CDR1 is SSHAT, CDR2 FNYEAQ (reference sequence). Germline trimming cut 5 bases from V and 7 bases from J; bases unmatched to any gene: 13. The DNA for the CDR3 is TGTGCCAGCAGCCCAGGCCTCGGACAGGGGGCAGGGGAGCAGTACTTC. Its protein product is CASSPGLGQGAGEQYF.

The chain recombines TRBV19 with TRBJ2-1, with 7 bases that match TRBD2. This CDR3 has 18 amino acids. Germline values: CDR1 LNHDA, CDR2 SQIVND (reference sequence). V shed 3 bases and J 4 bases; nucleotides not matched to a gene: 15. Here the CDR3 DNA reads TGTGCCAGTAGTATCGGACTTCTTCGGGCGGGGGTGTACAATGAGCAGTTCTTC. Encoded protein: CASSIGLLRAGVYNEQFF.

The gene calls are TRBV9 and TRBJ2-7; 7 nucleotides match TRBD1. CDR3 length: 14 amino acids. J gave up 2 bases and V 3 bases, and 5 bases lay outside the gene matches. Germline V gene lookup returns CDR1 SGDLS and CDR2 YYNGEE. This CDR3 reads CASSAGTVTYEQYF. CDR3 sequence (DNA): TGTGCCAGCAGCGCAGGGACAGTAACCTACGAGCAGTACTTC. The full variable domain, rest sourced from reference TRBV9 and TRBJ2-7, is DSGVTQTPKHLITATGQRVTLRCSPRSGDLSVYWYQQSLDQGLQFLIQYYNGEERAKGNILERFSAQQFPDLHSELNLSSLELGDSALYFCASSAGTVTYEQYFGPGTRLTVT.

For the CDR3, the DNA is TGTGCCAGCTCACTGACAGGGGTTCGGGAGACCCAGTACTTC. It specifies CASSLTGVRETQYF. The chain employs TRBV18 and TRBJ2-5; 8 bases align to TRBD1. This CDR3 contains 14 residues. Trimming removed 4 bases from V and 5 bases from J; junction bases left unmatched: 6. In germline, CDR1 is KGHSH, CDR2 LQKENI.

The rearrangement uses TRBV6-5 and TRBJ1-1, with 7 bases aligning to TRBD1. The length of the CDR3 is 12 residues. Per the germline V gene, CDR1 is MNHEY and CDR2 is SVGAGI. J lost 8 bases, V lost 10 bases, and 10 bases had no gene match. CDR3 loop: CATSLTGLEAFF. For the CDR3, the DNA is TGTGCCACCTCTTTGACAGGGCTCGAAGCTTTCTTT.

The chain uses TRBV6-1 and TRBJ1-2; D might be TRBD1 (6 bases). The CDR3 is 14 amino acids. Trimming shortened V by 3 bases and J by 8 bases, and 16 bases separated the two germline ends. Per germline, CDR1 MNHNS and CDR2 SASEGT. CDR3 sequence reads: CASSDGGEGWGYTF. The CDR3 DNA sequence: TGTGCCAGCAGTGATGGGGGCGAAGGCTGGGGCTACACCTTC.

CDR3 region: CATSGTRSADTQYF. The CDR3 DNA follows: TGTGCCACCAGTGGAACTCGTTCGGCAGATACGCAGTATTTT. The rearrangement joins TRBV24-1 to TRBJ2-3; no definite D call. This CDR3 comprises 14 residues. Germline V lookup: CDR1 KGHDR, CDR2 SFDVKD. The V gene lost 5 bases and the J gene lost 4 bases, with 12 bases spanning the gap.

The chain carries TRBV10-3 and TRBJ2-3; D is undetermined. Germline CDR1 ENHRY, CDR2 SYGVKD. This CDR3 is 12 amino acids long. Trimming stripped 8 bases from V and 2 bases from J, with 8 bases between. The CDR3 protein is CAIATPTDTQYF. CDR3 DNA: TGTGCCATCGCGACACCCACAGATACGCAGTATTTT.

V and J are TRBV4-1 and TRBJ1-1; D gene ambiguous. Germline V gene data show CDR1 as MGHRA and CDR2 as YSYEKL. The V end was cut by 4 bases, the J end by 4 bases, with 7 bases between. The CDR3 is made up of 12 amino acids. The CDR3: CASSPRGTEAFF. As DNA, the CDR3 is TGCGCCAGCAGCCCGCGTGGCACTGAAGCTTTCTTT.

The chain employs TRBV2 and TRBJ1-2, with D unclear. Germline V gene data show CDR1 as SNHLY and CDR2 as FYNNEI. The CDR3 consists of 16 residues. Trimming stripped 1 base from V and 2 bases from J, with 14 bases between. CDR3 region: CASSEGQAAINYGYTF. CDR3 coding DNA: TGTGCCAGCAGTGAAGGGCAGGCCGCCATCAACTATGGCTACACCTTC.

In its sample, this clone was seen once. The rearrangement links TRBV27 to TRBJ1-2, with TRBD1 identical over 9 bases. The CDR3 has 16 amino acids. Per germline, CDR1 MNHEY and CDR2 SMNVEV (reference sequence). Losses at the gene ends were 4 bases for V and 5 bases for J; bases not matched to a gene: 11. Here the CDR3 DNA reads TGTGCCAGCAGTTCATTCGCGGACAGGGGACTGTATGGCTACACCTTC. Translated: CASSSFADRGLYGYTF.

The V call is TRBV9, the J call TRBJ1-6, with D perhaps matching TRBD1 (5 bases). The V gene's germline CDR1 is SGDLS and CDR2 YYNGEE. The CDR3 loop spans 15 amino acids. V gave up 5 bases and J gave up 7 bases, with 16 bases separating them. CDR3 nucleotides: TGTGCCAGCAGGAGAGGCGACAGCCAAAATTCACCCCTCCACTTT. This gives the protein CASRRGDSQNSPLHF.

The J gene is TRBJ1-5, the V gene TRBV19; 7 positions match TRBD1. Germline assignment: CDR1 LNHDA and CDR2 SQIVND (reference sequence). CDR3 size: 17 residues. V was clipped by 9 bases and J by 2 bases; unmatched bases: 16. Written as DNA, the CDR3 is TGTGCCAGCTATCCAGGGGGGCGCGGGTTCGGCAATCAGCCCCAGCATTTT. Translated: CASYPGGRGFGNQPQHF.

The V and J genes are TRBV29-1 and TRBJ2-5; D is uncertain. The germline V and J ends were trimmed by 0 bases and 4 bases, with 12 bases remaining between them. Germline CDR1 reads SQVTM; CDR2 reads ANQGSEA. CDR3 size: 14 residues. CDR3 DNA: TGCAGCGTTGAAGAAACGAGAGCTGGAGAGACCCAGTACTTC. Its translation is CSVEETRAGETQYF.

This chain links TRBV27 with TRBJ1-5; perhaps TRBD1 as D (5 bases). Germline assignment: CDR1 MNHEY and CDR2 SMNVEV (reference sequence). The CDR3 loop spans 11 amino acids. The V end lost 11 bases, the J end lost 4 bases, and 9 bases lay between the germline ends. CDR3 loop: CAAGGNQPQHF. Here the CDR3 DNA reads TGTGCCGCTGGGGGGAATCAGCCCCAGCATTTT.

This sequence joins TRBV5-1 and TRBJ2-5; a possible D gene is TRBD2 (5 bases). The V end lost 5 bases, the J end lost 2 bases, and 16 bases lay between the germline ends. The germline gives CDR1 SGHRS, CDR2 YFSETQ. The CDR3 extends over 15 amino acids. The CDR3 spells CASRVLPRGQETQYF. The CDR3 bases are TGCGCCAGCAGAGTCCTCCCCCGAGGGCAAGAGACCCAGTACTTC. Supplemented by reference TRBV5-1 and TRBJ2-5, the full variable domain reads KAGVTQTPRYLIKTRGQQVTLSCSPISGHRSVSWYQQTPGQGLQFLFEYFSETQRNKGNFPGRFSGRQFSNSRSEMNVSTLELGDSALYLCASRVLPRGQETQYFGPGTRLLVL.

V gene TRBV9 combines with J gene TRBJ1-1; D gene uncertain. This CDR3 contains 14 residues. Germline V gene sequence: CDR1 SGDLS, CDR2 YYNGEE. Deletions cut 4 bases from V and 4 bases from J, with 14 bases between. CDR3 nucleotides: TGTGCCAGCAGCACCCAGACATACCCCACTGAAGCTTTCTTT. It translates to CASSTQTYPTEAFF.